This T cell receptor (beta chain) was recorded in a study of blood T cell repertoires in COVID-19. Study overall: Spain, Italy and the United States supplied samples that represented acute and convalescent COVID-19. The analysed material was cDNA or gDNA that came from T cells, B-cell-depleted T cells, or PBMCs.

Sequencing was performed with immunoSEQ multiplex PCR; in TCRdb, only in-frame clones are kept and a portion is missing. The table lists roughly 460,000 clones, about 87% of them singletons. Seattle patient enrollment occurred during active infection, with longitudinal follow-up thereafter. From germline, CDR1 is SGHDN and CDR2 FVKESK. The CDR3 runs to 13 residues. The V gene lost 3 bases and the J gene lost 6 bases, with 8 bases spanning the gap. The TCR comes from a man aged 18 to 30 with COVID-19, enrolled during active disease. Sequencing was carried out using peripheral blood. The genes are TRBV14 and TRBJ2-2, with D uncertain. The CDR3 DNA is TGTGCCAGCAGCCAGTACATGGCCGGGGAGCTGTTTTTT. It encodes CASSQYMAGELFF.